The 20 T cell receptor beta chains below come from one sample, sequenced in a study of shared clonotypes between healthy human individuals. Method: immunoSEQ multiplex PCR; TCRdb's copy keeps in-frame clones and lacks some. This sample has hundreds of thousands of clones; about two thirds occur once, and the top ten carry under 2%. The specimen was memory CD4+ T cells sorted from blood. The sample's subset: CD45RA-negative fraction. These receptors came from a woman aged 25 to 39 in good health.

The table lists this clone with a few counts. The V gene is TRBV2, the J gene TRBJ1-5, with D tentatively TRBD1 (5 bases). Per the germline V gene, CDR1 is SNHLY and CDR2 is FYNNEI. V was shortened by 3 bases and J by 4 bases, with 10 bases between the two germline ends. The length of the CDR3 is 14 residues. CDR3 DNA: TGTGCCAGCAGTGAGTACCGGGGGAATCAGCCCCAGCATTTT. It translates to CASSEYRGNQPQHF. The variable domain in full, completed from reference TRBV2 and TRBJ1-5, reads EPEVTQTPSHQVTQMGQEVILRCVPISNHLYFYWYRQILGQKVEFLVSFYNNEISEKSEIFDDQFSVERPDGSNFTLKIRSTKLEDSAMYFCASSEYRGNQPQHFGDGTRLSIL.

The chain's CDR3 is CASSRGLARSSYNEQFF. CDR3 coding DNA: TGCGCCAGCAGCCGAGGACTAGCCCGAAGCTCCTACAATGAGCAGTTCTTC. The V and J genes are TRBV4-1 and TRBJ2-1; 8 nucleotides match TRBD2. The CDR3 is 17 residues long. The V segment lost 4 bases and the J segment 0 bases; nucleotides outside the gene matches: 8. CDR1 and CDR2 from the germline V gene are MGHRA and YSYEKL.

The chain links TRBV11-2 to TRBJ2-5, with 7 bases identical to TRBD1. With V trimmed by 1 base and J by 2 bases, 4 bases remained unmatched. Looked up from germline, CDR1 is SGHAT and CDR2 is FQNNGV. This CDR3 has 15 residues. The CDR3 DNA follows: TGTGCCAGCAGCTTAGGATTACAGGGGCAAGAGACCCAGTACTTC. Its protein is CASSLGLQGQETQYF. Full variable domain (outside the CDR3, taken from reference TRBV11-2 and TRBJ2-5): EAGVAQSPRYKIIEKRQSVAFWCNPISGHATLYWYQQILGQGPKLLIQFQNNGVVDDSQLPKDRFSAERLKGVDSTLKIQPAKLEDSAVYLCASSLGLQGQETQYFGPGTRLLVL.

V gene TRBV27 combines with J gene TRBJ1-2; 9 bases match TRBD1. Germline CDR1 reads MNHEY; CDR2 reads SMNVEV (reference sequence). Trimming at V came to 6 bases and at J to 3 bases, leaving 8 bases not matched to a gene. The CDR3 runs 15 residues. The CDR3 sequence: CASSPGTGTDYGYTF. The CDR3 nucleotides are TGTGCCAGCAGCCCCGGGACAGGGACTGACTATGGCTACACCTTC.

The chain employs TRBV2 and TRBJ2-3; TRBD2 is a possible D gene (6 bases). Trimming took 4 bases from V and 3 from J, leaving 11 bases between them. Per germline, CDR1 SNHLY and CDR2 FYNNEI. The CDR3 sequence is 14 residues long. The CDR3 sequence is CASSGLVLTDTQYF. The DNA for the CDR3 is TGTGCCAGCAGTGGACTAGTATTGACAGATACGCAGTATTTT.

J is TRBJ2-5 and V is TRBV7-3; the match to TRBD1 covers 7 bases. CDR1 is SGHTA, CDR2 FQGTGA, per germline. J lost 5 bases, V lost 4 bases, and 7 bases had no gene match. CDR3 size: 14 residues. The CDR3 DNA is TGTGCCAGCAGCTCTTCCGGACAGGCGGAGACCCAGTACTTC. As protein: CASSSSGQAETQYF.

As regards this clone: One end of the junction does not line up with germline, which may come from a read error. The chain is built from TRBV2 and TRBJ2-7; D ambiguous. The CDR3 is 13 residues long. Germline lookup yields CDR1 SNHLY and CDR2 FYNNEI. CDR3 in DNA: TGTGCCAGCAGTGAAGCTCGGCAGGCTCAACGTGTCTTC. It yields the protein CASSEARQAQRVF.

The chain is built from TRBV27 and TRBJ2-1; 7 nucleotides match TRBD1. The CDR3 totals 14 residues. V shed 7 bases, J shed 7 bases, and the junction held 10 bases outside the gene matches. CDR1 is MNHEY, CDR2 SMNVEV, per germline (reference sequence). Here the CDR3 reads CASITFGTVNEQFF. The DNA for the CDR3 is TGTGCCAGCATCACTTTCGGGACAGTTAATGAGCAGTTCTTC.

The rearrangement joins TRBV14 to TRBJ1-1, with 7 bases lining up with TRBD1. CDR3 size: 13 residues. Germline CDR1 and CDR2: SGHDN and FVKESK. With 3 bases clipped from V and 10 bases from J, the junction kept 8 bases outside the gene matches. The CDR3 bases are TGTGCCAGCAGCCAGATCAGGGGGTCAGCAGCTTTCTTT. This sequence encodes CASSQIRGSAAFF.

The gene calls are TRBV5-8 and TRBJ1-4; tentatively, D is TRBD1 (5 bases). The CDR3 consists of 14 residues. Trimming took off 2 bases at V and 6 bases at J, with 11 bases between the two ends. Germline assignment: CDR1 SGHTS and CDR2 YDEGEE. The CDR3 here is CASSFPGVDEKLFF. CDR3 DNA sequence: TGTGCCAGCAGCTTTCCGGGGGTCGATGAAAAACTGTTTTTT.

V is TRBV30 and J is TRBJ2-4; D is possibly TRBD1 (6 bases). V was trimmed by 8 bases and J by 3 bases, leaving 11 bases between them. This CDR3 has 12 amino acids. Germline values: CDR1 GTSNPN, CDR2 SVGIG (reference sequence). Here the CDR3 DNA reads TGTGCCCTCGCCAGGGGCAAAAACATTCAGTACTTC. Protein: CALARGKNIQYF.

The chain has TRBV11-2 and TRBJ2-1, with D possibly TRBD2 on 5 matching bases. The V and J ends lost 3 bases and 9 bases respectively, with 18 bases between them. From germline, CDR1 is SGHAT and CDR2 FQNNGV. The CDR3 has 15 residues. CDR3 nucleotide sequence: TGTGCCAGCAGCTTCGCGGGCGCCAACGGTGGTGAGCAGTTCTTC. It codes for CASSFAGANGGEQFF.

The rearrangement joins TRBV28 to TRBJ1-2; D call uncertain. CDR3 size: 13 residues. CDR1 is MDHEN, CDR2 SYDVKM, per germline. The V and J ends lost 3 bases and 7 bases respectively, with 12 bases between them. The CDR3 loop is CASSFPEWFGYTF. Written as DNA, the CDR3 is TGTGCCAGCAGTTTCCCCGAGTGGTTTGGCTACACCTTC.

Points on this clone: The same CDR3 is also encoded by other DNA sequences in this sample. The rearrangement links TRBV5-1 to TRBJ1-4; possibly TRBD1 for D (6 bases). The ends were cut back, 0 bases at V and 6 bases at J, with 12 bases in the middle. The CDR3 runs 15 residues. Germline assignment: CDR1 SGHRS and CDR2 YFSETQ. The CDR3 bases are TGCGCCAGCAGCTTGGAGGGCAGGGGACATGAAAAACTGTTTTTT. This translates into CASSLEGRGHEKLFF.

The genes are TRBV5-4 and TRBJ2-3, with TRBD1 identical over 12 bases. The J segment lost 3 bases and the V segment lost 4 bases, leaving 6 bases of the junction unmatched. Germline V gene sequence: CDR1 SGHNT, CDR2 YYREEE (reference sequence). The CDR3 loop spans 16 amino acids. In DNA form, the CDR3 reads TGTGCCAGCAGCCGGGGACAGGGGGCAGGAACAGATACGCAGTATTTT. Residues: CASSRGQGAGTDTQYF.

This chain uses TRBV4-1 with TRBJ1-1, with 10 bases lining up with TRBD1. The CDR3 is 15 amino acids. The J segment lost 1 base and the V segment lost 4 bases, leaving 3 bases of the junction unmatched. CDR1 is MGHRA, CDR2 YSYEKL, per germline. Here the CDR3 DNA reads TGCGCCAGCAGCCGCTGGACAGGGGGGAACACTGAAGCTTTCTTT. It codes for CASSRWTGGNTEAFF.

This clone has just a few counts. The chain is built from TRBV29-1 and TRBJ2-1; D is perhaps TRBD1 or TRBD2 (6 bases each). CDR3 size: 12 residues. Trimming removed 3 bases from V and 9 bases from J, with 12 bases in between. Germline V gene sequence: CDR1 SQVTM, CDR2 ANQGSEA. The CDR3 loop reads CSVEEGGGEQFF. The CDR3 nucleotides are TGCAGCGTTGAGGAGGGGGGCGGTGAGCAGTTCTTC.

In this sample, this clone turned up once. The chain carries TRBV5-8 and TRBJ2-6; the D is unclear. This CDR3 is built from 15 residues. V was clipped by 4 bases and J by 0 bases, with 8 bases between them. Germline V CDR1 and CDR2: SGHTS, YDEGEE. CDR3 coding DNA: TGTGCCAGCAGCCTCCCCGGCTCTGGGGCCAACGTCCTGACTTTC. It yields the protein CASSLPGSGANVLTF. The entire variable domain, with the rest obtained from reference TRBV5-8 and TRBJ2-6, is as follows: EAGVTQSPTHLIKTRGQQATLRCSPISGHTSVYWYQQALGLGLQFLLWYDEGEERNRGNFPPRFSGRQFPNYSSELNVNALELEDSALYLCASSLPGSGANVLTFGAGSRLTVL.

This clone was seen more than once but under ten times. The V gene is TRBV6-5, the J gene TRBJ1-2, with no clear D. CDR3 length equals 11 residues. The V and J ends lost 2 bases and 9 bases respectively, with 7 bases between them. Germline V gene lookup returns CDR1 MNHEY and CDR2 SVGAGI. The CDR3 region has the DNA TGTGCCAGCAGTTACGGGCAGAGCTACACCTTC. Translated: CASSYGQSYTF.

The chain uses TRBV5-1 and TRBJ2-1; 9 bases fit TRBD2. Looked up from germline, CDR1 is SGHRS and CDR2 is YFSETQ. J was trimmed by 8 bases and V by 0 bases; bases with no gene match: 9. This CDR3 region has 16 residues. CDR3 loop: CASSLAKDSGSDEQFF. For the CDR3, the DNA is TGCGCCAGCAGCTTGGCCAAGGATAGCGGGAGTGATGAGCAGTTCTTC.